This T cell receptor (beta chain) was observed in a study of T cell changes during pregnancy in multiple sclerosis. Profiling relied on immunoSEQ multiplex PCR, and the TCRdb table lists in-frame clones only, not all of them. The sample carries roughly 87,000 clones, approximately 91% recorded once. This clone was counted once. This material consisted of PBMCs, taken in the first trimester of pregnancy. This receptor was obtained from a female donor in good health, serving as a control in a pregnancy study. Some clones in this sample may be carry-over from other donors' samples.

CDR3: CASSFQDYGYTF. Written as DNA, the CDR3 is TGTGCCAGCAGTTTTCAGGACTATGGCTACACCTTC. The rearrangement joins TRBV28 to TRBJ1-2, with D unclear. Trimming stripped 3 bases from V and 3 bases from J, with 5 bases between. The germline gives CDR1 MDHEN, CDR2 SYDVKM. The CDR3 is 12 amino acids.